One sample yielded the 12 T cell receptor beta chains listed below, sequenced in a study of blood T cell repertoires in COVID-19. Measured with immunoSEQ multiplex PCR; TCRdb has only the in-frame clones, and not every one. The table includes more than 150,000 clones, 80% detected once. The source material was PBMCs or T cells enriched from blood (not recorded which). The receptors here all came from a man in his sixties who had been exposed to COVID-19.

The CDR3 DNA reads as TGTGCCTGGACCCCCCCCGGGGAGAACTATTTT. Protein: CAWTPPGENYF. The chain recombines TRBV30 with TRBJ2-3; D might be TRBD2 (5 bases). Trimming removed 4 bases from V and 15 bases from J, with 17 bases in between. Germline V lookup: CDR1 GTSNPN, CDR2 SVGIG (reference sequence). The CDR3 is 11 residues long.

This clone appeared once. The chain links TRBV19 to TRBJ2-5; 9 nucleotides align to TRBD2. V was pared by 5 bases and J by 2 bases, with 3 bases of the junction left unmatched. The CDR3 extends over 14 amino acids. Germline loops: CDR1 LNHDA, CDR2 SQIVND (reference sequence). As DNA, the CDR3 is TGTGCCAGTAGTCGGCGGGAGGGGCAAGAGACCCAGTACTTC. The encoded protein is CASSRREGQETQYF.

The V gene is TRBV19, the J gene TRBJ2-5; 11 bases line up with TRBD2. The CDR3 spans 16 residues. Germline V gene sequence: CDR1 LNHDA, CDR2 SQIVND (reference sequence). After removal of 6 bases from V and 5 bases from J, the junction contained 11 bases not matched to a gene. The CDR3, as DNA: TGTGCCAGTAGCCCAGGGCTAGCGGGAGGATGGGAGACCCAGTACTTC. Amino acids: CASSPGLAGGWETQYF.

In this sample, this clone turned up once. V is TRBV28 and J is TRBJ1-4, with 10 bases lining up with TRBD1. The CDR3 spans 15 residues. V lost 2 bases to trimming and J lost 8 bases; unmatched junction nucleotides: 5. Germline CDR1 is MDHEN and CDR2 is SYDVKM. The CDR3 DNA reads TGTGCCAGCAGTTTACCGACAGGGGGCGAGGAAAAACTGTTTTTT. Its protein is CASSLPTGGEEKLFF.

The chain joins TRBV10-1 to TRBJ2-2; 9 nucleotides line up with TRBD1. This CDR3 spans 15 amino acids. The ends lost 2 bases at V and 5 bases at J; junction bases unmatched: 3. CDR1 is WNHNN, CDR2 SYGVQD, per germline (reference sequence). The CDR3 spells CASSEGTGRTGELFF. CDR3 sequence (DNA): TGCGCCAGCAGTGAGGGGACAGGGCGAACCGGGGAGCTGTTTTTT.

This chain links TRBV7-9 with TRBJ1-4, with D possibly matching TRBD1 (6 bases). CDR3 length equals 16 residues. Germline V CDR1 and CDR2: SEHNR, FQNEAQ (reference sequence). V dropped 5 bases and J dropped 2 bases, with 15 bases sitting between them. CDR3 protein: CASSTNKGETNEKLFF. CDR3 sequence (DNA): TGTGCCAGCAGCACCAATAAGGGGGAGACTAATGAAAAACTGTTTTTT.

CDR3 sequence: CASSKSQRDRSYNEQFF. The CDR3 DNA sequence: TGTGCCAGCAGCAAAAGTCAGCGGGACCGCTCCTACAATGAGCAGTTCTTC. This chain connects TRBV21-1 to TRBJ2-1; TRBD2 is taken as the D call from the table, unchecked against the DNA. TRBV21-1 is deemed a pseudogene. The CDR3 has 17 amino acids.

The chain is built from TRBV5-4 and TRBJ2-6; 9 positions agree with TRBD1. Trimming took 4 bases from V and 3 from J; bases not matched to a gene: 11. The CDR3 has 18 amino acids. Germline-derived CDR1 and CDR2 are SGHNT and YYREEE (reference sequence). The CDR3 here is CASSRPGTGLRGANVLTF. The DNA of the CDR3 is TGTGCCAGCAGCCGACCCGGGACAGGGTTACGTGGGGCCAACGTCCTGACTTTC. Full variable domain (outside the CDR3, taken from reference TRBV5-4 and TRBJ2-6): ETGVTQSPTHLIKTRGQQVTLRCSSQSGHNTVSWYQQALGQGPQFIFQYYREEENGRGNFPPRFSGLQFPNYSSELNVNALELDDSALYLCASSRPGTGLRGANVLTFGAGSRLTVL.

V and J are TRBV19 and TRBJ1-1; 8 bases match TRBD1. The length of the CDR3 is 17 residues. In germline, CDR1 is LNHDA, CDR2 SQIVND (reference sequence). With V trimmed by 5 bases and J by 0 bases, 11 bases remained unmatched. CDR3 bases: TGTGCCAGTAGTCTAAACGGACAGGGTAGACTGAACACTGAAGCTTTCTTT. Translated: CASSLNGQGRLNTEAFF.

In this sample, this clone turned up a few times. The rearrangement links TRBV7-2 to TRBJ2-7; 10 bases are a match to TRBD1. V shed 4 bases and J 4 bases; nucleotides not matched to a gene: 7. The CDR3 sequence is 15 residues long. The germline V gene encodes CDR1 SGHTA and CDR2 FQGNSA. The CDR3 bases are TGTGCCAGCAGCTCTTTCGGGACAGGGGAATACGAGCAGTACTTC. Protein product: CASSSFGTGEYEQYF.

J is TRBJ2-7 and V is TRBV11-2, with a weak D call TRBD1 (6 bases). Deletions cut 4 bases from V and 9 bases from J, with 16 bases between. The CDR3 loop spans 13 amino acids. CDR1 and CDR2 (germline): SGHAT, FQNNGV. The CDR3 sequence: CASSYRDTSRQYF. CDR3 nucleotides: TGTGCCAGCAGCTACCGGGACACGTCTCGGCAGTACTTC.

This clone was counted many times. The CDR3 reads CASSRPGQGRYGYTF. The DNA for the CDR3 is TGTGCCAGCAGCCGACCGGGACAGGGCAGGTATGGCTACACCTTC. The gene calls are TRBV28 and TRBJ1-2; 9 bases align to TRBD1. Trimming cost V 6 bases and J 5 bases; bases outside gene matches: 10. Per the germline V gene, CDR1 is MDHEN and CDR2 is SYDVKM. This CDR3 is built from 15 residues.